A selection of T cell receptor beta chains follows, all from one sample in a study of shared clonotypes between healthy human individuals. Clones were sequenced by immunoSEQ multiplex PCR, and TCRdb holds only the in-frame ones, with some missing. This sample carries approximately 980,000 clones, approximately 80% of them seen once, and the ten largest clones take about 1.5%. Sequences were obtained from memory CD4+ T cells sorted from blood. The receptors derive from a man between 18 and 29 years old in good health. Each CDR3 is given with its conserved first and last residue. Fields, in order: J gene, V gene, CDR3 length, D gene, clone size, CDR3 DNA, CDR3 protein. The D gene is left open where the match is weak. Not every row has a clone size; where given, it reads once, few, many or a size class.

J: TRBJ1-2; V: TRBV19; length: 11; D: TRBD1; size: few; DNA: TGTGCCACCCAGGGACAGAATGGCTACACCTTC; CDR3: CATQGQNGYTF
J: TRBJ2-2; V: TRBV6-5; length: 15; D: .; size: .; DNA: TGTGCCAGCCGGTGGGGGGCTCTAAACACCGGGGAGCTGTTTTTT; CDR3: CASRWGALNTGELFF
J: TRBJ2-7; V: TRBV6-1; length: 15; D: TRBD1; size: .; DNA: TGTGCCAGCAGTGTCCTTGGACAGGGAGTCCACGAGCAGTACTTC; CDR3: CASSVLGQGVHEQYF
J: TRBJ1-1; V: TRBV5-8; length: 14; D: .; size: .; DNA: TGTGCCAGCAGTCGGGGGCTTACTAACACTGAAGCTTTCTTT; CDR3: CASSRGLTNTEAFF
J: TRBJ2-5; V: TRBV25-1; length: 15; D: TRBD2; size: few; DNA: TGTGCCAGCAGTGCCTCTAGCGGGGGTGCTGAGACCCAGTACTTC; CDR3: CASSASSGGAETQYF
J: TRBJ2-2; V: TRBV6-1; length: 13; D: .; size: .; DNA: TGTGCCAGCAGTGACTTCCGTGCCGGGGAGCTGTTTTTT; CDR3: CASSDFRAGELFF
J: TRBJ2-1; V: TRBV5-1; length: 17; D: .; size: once; DNA: TGCGCCAGCAGCCAGAGTAAGGGGAGGGGGTCCTACAATGAGCAGTTCTTC; CDR3: CASSQSKGRGSYNEQFF
J: TRBJ2-5; V: TRBV5-4; length: 14; D: .; size: .; DNA: TGTGCCAGCAGCCCAGAGGGGGGCAGAGAGACCCAGTACTTC; CDR3: CASSPEGGRETQYF
J: TRBJ2-3; V: TRBV7-9; length: 15; D: .; size: .; DNA: TGTGCCAGCAAAGTCGGCGGGATTAGCACAGATACGCAGTATTTT; CDR3: CASKVGGISTDTQYF
J: TRBJ1-6; V: TRBV23-1; length: 17; D: .; size: .; DNA: TGCGCCAGCAGAACTGGCCACATAGGACACCAAAATTCACCCCTCCACTTT; CDR3: CASRTGHIGHQNSPLHF
J: TRBJ2-1; V: TRBV6-6; length: 12; D: TRBD2; size: .; DNA: TGTGCCAGTAGCGGGATGTACAATGAGCAGTTCTTC; CDR3: CASSGMYNEQFF
J: TRBJ1-1; V: TRBV19; length: 14; D: .; size: few; DNA: TGTGCCAGTACGGCTGGCAGATTGAACACTGAAGCTTTCTTT; CDR3: CASTAGRLNTEAFF
J: TRBJ2-6; V: TRBV6-5; length: 15; D: .; size: .; DNA: TGTGCCAGCAGTTACTACAGGGCTGGGGCCAACGTCCTGACTTTC; CDR3: CASSYYRAGANVLTF
J: TRBJ1-5; V: TRBV5-6; length: 15; D: .; size: .; DNA: TGTGCCAGCAGCTTGGCCGAGGGGCGCGGTCAGCCCCAGCATTTT; CDR3: CASSLAEGRGQPQHF
J: TRBJ2-7; V: TRBV4-2; length: 15; D: TRBD1; size: .; DNA: TGTGCCAGCACCGTTTCCCAGGGGGAAACCTACGAGCAGTACTTC; CDR3: CASTVSQGETYEQYF
J: TRBJ2-7; V: TRBV11-2; length: 16; D: TRBD2; size: .; DNA: TGTGCCAGCAGCATCGGGACTAGCGGGGGGGTAGGAGAGCAGTACTTC; CDR3: CASSIGTSGGVGEQYF
J: TRBJ1-1; V: TRBV19; length: 17; D: TRBD1; size: .; DNA: TGTGCCAGTAGCTCTGATTTCAGGGGGGGGATGAACACTGAAGCTTTCTTT; CDR3: CASSSDFRGGMNTEAFF
J: TRBJ2-1; V: TRBV7-2; length: 14; D: .; size: .; DNA: TGTGCCAGCAGCCTCACAAATCAACACAATGAGCAGTTCTTC; CDR3: CASSLTNQHNEQFF
J: TRBJ2-5; V: TRBV29-1; length: 14; D: .; size: .; DNA: TGCAGCGCCAGGGACGGCCTGGGATTGGAGACCCAGTACTTC; CDR3: CSARDGLGLETQYF
J: TRBJ2-7; V: TRBV5-1; length: 15; D: .; size: .; DNA: TGCGCCAGCAGCTTGGGGGCAGACCCCGTCTACGAGCAGTACTTC; CDR3: CASSLGADPVYEQYF
J: TRBJ2-5; V: TRBV18; length: 13; D: TRBD1; size: .; DNA: TGTGCCAGCTCACCCCGACAGGGGGAGACCCAGTACTTC; CDR3: CASSPRQGETQYF
J: TRBJ2-7; V: TRBV11-3; length: 13; D: TRBD1; size: .; DNA: TGTGCCAGCAGTATCGGGACAGCAACAGAGCAGTACTTC; CDR3: CASSIGTATEQYF
J: TRBJ2-7; V: TRBV9; length: 13; D: .; size: .; DNA: TGTGCCAGCAGCGTAGACGAAGGGCTAGAGCAGTACTTC; CDR3: CASSVDEGLEQYF
J: TRBJ1-3; V: TRBV5-1; length: 16; D: .; size: .; DNA: TGCGCCAGCAGCACCATGGGGGAGGCCTCTGGAAACACCATATATTTT; CDR3: CASSTMGEASGNTIYF
J: TRBJ2-5; V: TRBV5-4; length: 15; D: .; size: .; DNA: TGTGCCAGCAGCTCCCCTTCGTCAGGCGGAGAGACCCAGTACTTC; CDR3: CASSSPSSGGETQYF
J: TRBJ2-1; V: TRBV18; length: 17; D: TRBD2; size: .; DNA: TGTGCCAGCTCACCTCAGACTAGCGGAAGCTCCTACAATGAGCAGTTCTTC; CDR3: CASSPQTSGSSYNEQFF
J: TRBJ2-2; V: TRBV10-1; length: 16; D: TRBD1; size: .; DNA: TGCGCCAGCGTCAGACGGGGACAGGGGGTCACCGGGGAGCTGTTTTTT; CDR3: CASVRRGQGVTGELFF
J: TRBJ2-3; V: TRBV6-6; length: 12; D: .; size: .; DNA: TGTGCCAGCAGTTACCGAACCGGTACGCAGTATTTT; CDR3: CASSYRTGTQYF
J: TRBJ2-7; V: TRBV19; length: 13; D: .; size: .; DNA: TGTGCCAGTAGCCAGGGAATCGGCTACGAGCAGTACTTC; CDR3: CASSQGIGYEQYF
J: TRBJ2-6; V: TRBV7-7; length: 18; D: TRBD1; size: .; DNA: TGTGCTAGCAGTCCCCGGTGGACAGGGATAAGTGGGGCCAACGTCCTGACTTTC; CDR3: CASSPRWTGISGANVLTF
J: TRBJ2-1; V: TRBV5-1; length: 15; D: .; size: .; DNA: TGCGCCAGCAGCTTGGCCGGGAGTCCCTACAATGAGCAGTTCTTC; CDR3: CASSLAGSPYNEQFF
J: TRBJ1-1; V: TRBV30; length: 15; D: .; size: .; DNA: TGTGCCTGGGCCTCGGGGATCCTCATGAACACTGAAGCTTTCTTT; CDR3: CAWASGILMNTEAFF
J: TRBJ2-1; V: TRBV7-3; length: 18; D: .; size: .; DNA: TGTGCCAGCAGCTTAACTAGCCCCGGGGGCCCCTCCTACAATGAGCAGTTCTTC; CDR3: CASSLTSPGGPSYNEQFF
J: TRBJ2-1; V: TRBV7-9; length: 15; D: .; size: .; DNA: TGTGCCAGCAGCTTTTTGGTTAGTGGGGCACGGGGGCAGTTCTTC; CDR3: CASSFLVSGARGQFF
J: TRBJ2-2; V: TRBV9; length: 15; D: .; size: .; DNA: TGTGCCAGCAGCGTAGCGGACGTTAACACCGGGGAGCTGTTTTTT; CDR3: CASSVADVNTGELFF
J: TRBJ1-1; V: TRBV19; length: 14; D: TRBD1; size: .; DNA: TGTGCCAGTAGCCCGACAGGGGGGGGAGCTGAAGCTTTCTTT; CDR3: CASSPTGGGAEAFF
J: TRBJ2-5; V: TRBV5-1; length: 15; D: TRBD2; size: .; DNA: TGCGCCAGCAGCTTGTCCAGCGGGAGCGGGGAGACCCAGTACTTC; CDR3: CASSLSSGSGETQYF
J: TRBJ2-7; V: TRBV30; length: 15; D: TRBD2; size: .; DNA: TGTGCCTGGAGAAACTTAGCGGGAGCTAAGTACGAGCAGTACTTC; CDR3: CAWRNLAGAKYEQYF
J: TRBJ2-3; V: TRBV5-1; length: 16; D: .; size: .; DNA: TGCGCCAGCAGCTTGGCCGGCGGGCAGGGGACAGATACGCAGTATTTT; CDR3: CASSLAGGQGTDTQYF
J: TRBJ1-1; V: TRBV18; length: 14; D: .; size: .; DNA: TGTGCCAGCTCACTTGCCCAGGGTGGCACTGAAGCTTTCTTT; CDR3: CASSLAQGGTEAFF
J: TRBJ1-2; V: TRBV5-1; length: 13; D: .; size: .; DNA: TGCGCCAGCAGCCCGGACGGTACCTATGGCTACACCTTC; CDR3: CASSPDGTYGYTF
J: TRBJ2-7; V: TRBV12-5; length: 17; D: .; size: .; DNA: TGTGCTAGTGGTTTGGTACAGGGCAGCCCCGTCCCCCACGAGCAGTACTTC; CDR3: CASGLVQGSPVPHEQYF
J: TRBJ1-5; V: TRBV27; length: 13; D: .; size: .; DNA: TGTGCCAGCAGTCGGGAGGGAAGGCAGCCCCAGCATTTT; CDR3: CASSREGRQPQHF
J: TRBJ1-3; V: TRBV6-1; length: 16; D: TRBD1; size: few; DNA: TGTGCCAGCAGTGAAGGGACAGGGTATGCTGGAAACACCATATATTTT; CDR3: CASSEGTGYAGNTIYF
J: TRBJ1-5; V: TRBV13; length: 15; D: TRBD1; size: .; DNA: TGTGCCAGCAGCTATGGGACAGGGCTGGGGCAGCCCCAGCATTTT; CDR3: CASSYGTGLGQPQHF
J: TRBJ2-3; V: TRBV7-9; length: 13; D: .; size: .; DNA: TGTGCCACCGGGAGCGTCGGCACAGATACGCAGTATTTT; CDR3: CATGSVGTDTQYF
J: TRBJ1-2; V: TRBV14; length: 13; D: .; size: .; DNA: TGTGCCAGCAGCCTAGCCGCGGGTATTGGCTACACCTTC; CDR3: CASSLAAGIGYTF
J: TRBJ2-3; V: TRBV18; length: 17; D: TRBD2; size: .; DNA: TGTGCCAGCTCACCAACTAGCGGGAGGGCCGCTCGAGATACGCAGTATTTT; CDR3: CASSPTSGRAARDTQYF
J: TRBJ1-2; V: TRBV5-6; length: 14; D: .; size: .; DNA: TGTGCCAGCATCCTGCTTGGGAGGAACTATGGCTACACCTTC; CDR3: CASILLGRNYGYTF
J: TRBJ2-7; V: TRBV28; length: 14; D: .; size: .; DNA: TGTGCCAGCAGTTTGAGAAGGGACCCCTGGGCGCAGTACTTC; CDR3: CASSLRRDPWAQYF
J: TRBJ1-1; V: TRBV30; length: 12; D: .; size: .; DNA: TGTGCCTGGAGTGGGACAACGGGCCAAGCTTTCTTT; CDR3: CAWSGTTGQAFF
J: TRBJ1-3; V: TRBV9; length: 15; D: TRBD1; size: .; DNA: TGTGCCAGCAGCGAGGGACAGGGAGGCGGAAACACCATATATTTT; CDR3: CASSEGQGGGNTIYF
J: TRBJ2-2; V: TRBV7-9; length: 15; D: TRBD1; size: .; DNA: TGTGCCAGCAGCTCGGGACAGCCGAACACCGGGGAGCTGTTTTTT; CDR3: CASSSGQPNTGELFF
J: TRBJ2-1; V: TRBV5-4; length: 15; D: .; size: .; DNA: TGTGCCAGCAGCACCGGACGGATGTCAGGCAATGAGCAGTTCTTC; CDR3: CASSTGRMSGNEQFF
J: TRBJ1-2; V: TRBV4-3; length: 13; D: .; size: .; DNA: TGCGCCAGCAGCGACCAGGCCCTCTATGGCTACACCTTC; CDR3: CASSDQALYGYTF
J: TRBJ1-6; V: TRBV27; length: 16; D: .; size: .; DNA: TGTGCCAGCAGGGGAGTTTCGACAGCAGGAAATTCACCCCTCCACTTT; CDR3: CASRGVSTAGNSPLHF
J: TRBJ2-5; V: TRBV18; length: 16; D: TRBD2; size: .; DNA: TGTGCCAGCTCACCGACCAATAGCGGGGGTTGGGAGACCCAGTACTTC; CDR3: CASSPTNSGGWETQYF
J: TRBJ2-2; V: TRBV11-3; length: 15; D: TRBD1; size: .; DNA: TGTGCCAGCAGCTTAGAGTCAGGGGGAACCGGGGAGCTGTTTTTT; CDR3: CASSLESGGTGELFF
J: TRBJ1-2; V: TRBV2; length: 15; D: TRBD1; size: .; DNA: TGTGCCAGCAGTGATTCTACAGGGGAGCTCAATGGCTACACCTTC; CDR3: CASSDSTGELNGYTF